This entry describes one TCR beta chain. The data were obtained in a study of blood T cell repertoires in COVID-19. Germline loops: CDR1 SNHLY, CDR2 FYNNEI. This CDR3 is 15 amino acids long. Unmatched junction bases numbered 2, after V lost 4 bases and J lost 0 bases. TCRdb's table, derived via immunoSEQ multiplex PCR, lists solely in-frame clones and lacks some. The table has some 150,000 clones, 80% seen once. The rearrangement uses TRBV2 and TRBJ1-3, with 8 nucleotides matching TRBD1. This TCR was recovered from a woman aged 50 to 60 with acute or convalescent COVID-19. Sequenced: peripheral blood. The CDR3 DNA follows: TGTGCCAGCAGTGGTACAGGGGGCTCTGGAAACACCATATATTTT. Translating it yields CASSGTGGSGNTIYF.